This T cell receptor (beta chain) is drawn from a study of blood T cell repertoires in COVID-19. The CDR3 runs 13 residues. The germline V and J ends were trimmed by 5 bases and 5 bases, with 11 bases remaining between them. Per germline, CDR1 SGDLS and CDR2 YYNGEE. TCRdb's table, derived via immunoSEQ multiplex PCR, lists solely in-frame clones and lacks some. The sample holds around 250,000 clones, over 75% seen once. The rearrangement links TRBV9 to TRBJ2-1; D is possibly TRBD2 (5 bases). This receptor was obtained from a woman in her seventies with COVID-19, enrolled during active disease. The sample was peripheral blood. The CDR3 is CASRNKGDNEQFF. For the CDR3, the DNA is TGTGCCAGCAGGAATAAGGGAGACAATGAGCAGTTCTTC.